What follows describes a single T cell receptor (beta chain). Antigen specificity is unknown. The sample originates from a study of T cell responses to AZD1222 COVID-19 vaccine. General study results and limits: Recipients of two AZD1222 doses showed rising Spike-specific TCR breadth and depth.

V lost 5 bases and J 5 bases, leaving 9 bases between the germline ends. Germline V gene sequence: CDR1 MNHEY, CDR2 SVGEGT. CDR3 length equals 12 residues. Sequenced by immunoSEQ multiplex PCR; TCRdb stores in-frame clones only, minus some. Of about 130,000 clones listed, roughly 89% are singletons. The chain employs TRBV6-2 or TRBV6-3 and TRBJ1-2; D is unclear. This sample comprised peripheral blood, obtained 28 days after the second AZD1222 dose. This clonotype originated in an adult who received the AZD1222 COVID-19 vaccine. CDR3 sequence reads: CASSPSGYGYTF. The DNA of the CDR3 is TGTGCCAGCAGTCCGTCCGGATATGGCTACACCTTC.